Shown below are 3 T cell receptor beta chains from a single sample sequenced in a study of low-dose radiotherapy and immunotherapy resistance in tumors. Time point denoted: after trial treatment. The treatment here: LDRT plus nivolumab, ipilimumab, low-dose cyclophosphamide and aspirin (RACIN trial). Alpha and beta chains were covered, as first-strand cDNA relied on TRAV- and TRBV-specific primers. TCRs underwent 15 to 25 PCR cycles of amplification with a constant-region primer and V-primer adapter. MiXCR was run by TCRdb on the reads, yielding one entry per CDR3 protein. The data contain tens of thousands of distinct CDR3 sequences, 15% to 20% of them singletons. The sample was PBMCs, taken after low-dose radiotherapy plus immunotherapy. Source of these receptors: a male donor with prostate cancer.

This clonotype has a count of ten or more. The rearrangement joins TRBV3-1 to TRBJ2-1; no definite D call. The V gene's germline CDR1 is LGHDT and CDR2 YNNKEL (reference sequence). V gave up 2 bases and J gave up 4 bases, with 6 bases separating them. The CDR3 length is 13 residues. CDR3 sequence reads: CASSQLHYNEQFF. The CDR3 region has the DNA TGTGCCAGCAGCCAATTACATTACAATGAGCAGTTCTTC.

The V and J genes are TRBV4-3 and TRBJ2-7; no clear D gene. Germline assignment: CDR1 LGHNA and CDR2 YSLEER. The CDR3 loop spans 13 amino acids. Trimming stripped 2 bases from V and 6 bases from J, with 11 bases between. The CDR3 region is CASSQLGFSEQYF. The CDR3 bases are TGCGCCAGCAGCCAATTAGGTTTCTCCGAGCAGTACTTC.

This clonotype occurred many times. The rearrangement links TRBV6-2 or TRBV6-3 to TRBJ2-5, with D uncertain. V was trimmed by 0 bases and J by 1 base, leaving 6 bases between them. Germline CDR1 and CDR2: MNHEY and SVGEGT. The CDR3 has 14 residues. CDR3 region: CASSYSGFQETQYF. CDR3 sequence (DNA): TGTGCCAGCAGTTACTCGGGGTTCCAAGAGACCCAGTACTTC.